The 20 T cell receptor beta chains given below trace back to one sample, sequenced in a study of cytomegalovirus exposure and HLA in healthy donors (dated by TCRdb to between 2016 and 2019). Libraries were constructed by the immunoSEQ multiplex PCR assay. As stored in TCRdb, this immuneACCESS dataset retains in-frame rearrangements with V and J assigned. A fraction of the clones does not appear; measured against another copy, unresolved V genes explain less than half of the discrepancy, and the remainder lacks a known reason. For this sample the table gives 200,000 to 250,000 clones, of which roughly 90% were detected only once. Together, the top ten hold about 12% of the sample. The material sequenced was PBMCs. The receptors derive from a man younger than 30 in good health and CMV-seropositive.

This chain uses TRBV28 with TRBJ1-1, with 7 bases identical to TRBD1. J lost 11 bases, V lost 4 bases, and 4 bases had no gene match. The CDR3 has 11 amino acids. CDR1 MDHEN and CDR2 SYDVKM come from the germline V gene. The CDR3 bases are TGTGCCAGCAGTTCTGTACAGGGGGCTTTCTTT. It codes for CASSSVQGAFF.

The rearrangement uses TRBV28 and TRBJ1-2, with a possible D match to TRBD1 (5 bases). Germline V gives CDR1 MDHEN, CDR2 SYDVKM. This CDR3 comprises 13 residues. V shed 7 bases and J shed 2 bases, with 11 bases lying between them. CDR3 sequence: CASISRQNYGYTF. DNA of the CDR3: TGTGCCAGCATTTCCCGACAGAACTATGGCTACACCTTC.

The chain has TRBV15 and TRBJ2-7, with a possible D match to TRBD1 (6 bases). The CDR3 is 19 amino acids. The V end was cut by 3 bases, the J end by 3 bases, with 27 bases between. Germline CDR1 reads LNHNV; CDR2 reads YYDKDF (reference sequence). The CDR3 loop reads CATSSLQGFNPSTHYEQYF. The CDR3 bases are TGTGCCACCAGCAGCTTACAGGGCTTTAACCCCTCAACCCACTACGAGCAGTACTTC.

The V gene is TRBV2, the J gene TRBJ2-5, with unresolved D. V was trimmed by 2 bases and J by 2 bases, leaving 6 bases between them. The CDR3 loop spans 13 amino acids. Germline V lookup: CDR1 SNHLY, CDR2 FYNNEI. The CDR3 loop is CASSELRQETQYF. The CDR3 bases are TGTGCCAGCAGTGAATTGCGGCAAGAGACCCAGTACTTC. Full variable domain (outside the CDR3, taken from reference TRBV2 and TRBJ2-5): EPEVTQTPSHQVTQMGQEVILRCVPISNHLYFYWYRQILGQKVEFLVSFYNNEISEKSEIFDDQFSVERPDGSNFTLKIRSTKLEDSAMYFCASSELRQETQYFGPGTRLLVL.

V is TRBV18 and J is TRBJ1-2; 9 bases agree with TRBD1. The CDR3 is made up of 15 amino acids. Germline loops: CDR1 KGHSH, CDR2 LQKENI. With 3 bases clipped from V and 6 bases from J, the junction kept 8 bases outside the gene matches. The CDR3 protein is CASSPLGDRDDGYTF. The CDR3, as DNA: TGTGCCAGCTCACCTTTAGGGGACAGGGACGATGGCTACACCTTC.

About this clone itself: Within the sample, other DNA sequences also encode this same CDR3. CDR3 sequence: CASSSSYEQYF. CDR3 DNA: TGCGCCAGCAGCAGCTCCTACGAGCAGTACTTC. The chain recombines TRBV5-1 with TRBJ2-7; D remains unclear. Trimming left V 4 bases short and J 0 bases short, with 2 bases between. CDR3 length: 11 residues. Germline values: CDR1 SGHRS, CDR2 YFSETQ.

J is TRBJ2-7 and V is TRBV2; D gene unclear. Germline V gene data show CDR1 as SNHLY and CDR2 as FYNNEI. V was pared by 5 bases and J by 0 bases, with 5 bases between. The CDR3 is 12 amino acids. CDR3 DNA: TGTGCCAGCAGTCAGGACTCCTACGAGCAGTACTTC. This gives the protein CASSQDSYEQYF.

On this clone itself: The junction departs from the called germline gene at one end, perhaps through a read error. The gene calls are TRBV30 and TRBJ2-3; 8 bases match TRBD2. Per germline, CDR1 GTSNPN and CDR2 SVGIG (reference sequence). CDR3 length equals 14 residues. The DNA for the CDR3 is TGTGCCCGGAGGAGCGGGAGTCTTTCAGATACGCAGTATTTT. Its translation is CARRSGSLSDTQYF.

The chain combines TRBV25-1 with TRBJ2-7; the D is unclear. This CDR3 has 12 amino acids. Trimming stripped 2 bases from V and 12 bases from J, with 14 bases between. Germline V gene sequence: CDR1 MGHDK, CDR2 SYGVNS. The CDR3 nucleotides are TGTGCCAGCAGTGAAGGGGTCCCGTCTCTGTACTTC. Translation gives CASSEGVPSLYF.

The CDR3 nucleotides read TGTGCCAGCAGTTTATCTGACTGGGAGACCCAGTACTTC. It yields the protein CASSLSDWETQYF. The chain combines TRBV27 with TRBJ2-5; D gene unclear. The CDR3 runs to 13 residues. With 0 bases removed from V and 5 bases from J, the gap between germline ends came to 7 bases. Germline V lookup: CDR1 MNHEY, CDR2 SMNVEV (reference sequence).

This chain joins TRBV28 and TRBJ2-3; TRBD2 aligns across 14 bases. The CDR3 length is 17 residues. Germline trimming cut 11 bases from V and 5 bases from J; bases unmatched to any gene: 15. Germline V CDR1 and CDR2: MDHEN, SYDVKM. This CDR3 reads CASEGLAGASDLDTQYF. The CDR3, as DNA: TGTGCCTCCGAGGGACTAGCGGGGGCCAGCGATTTAGATACGCAGTATTTT.

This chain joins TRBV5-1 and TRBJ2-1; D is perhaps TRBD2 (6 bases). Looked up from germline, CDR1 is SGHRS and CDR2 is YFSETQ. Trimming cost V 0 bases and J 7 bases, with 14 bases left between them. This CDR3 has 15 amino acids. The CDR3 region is CASSLELGGRNEQFF. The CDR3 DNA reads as TGCGCCAGCAGCTTGGAACTAGGTGGGAGGAATGAGCAGTTCTTC.

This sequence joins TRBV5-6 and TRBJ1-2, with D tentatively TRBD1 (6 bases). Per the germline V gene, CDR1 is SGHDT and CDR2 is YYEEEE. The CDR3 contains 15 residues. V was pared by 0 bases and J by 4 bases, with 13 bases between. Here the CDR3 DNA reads TGTGCCAGCAGCTTGGGTCCCGGGGGCTCCTATGGCTACACCTTC. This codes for CASSLGPGGSYGYTF.

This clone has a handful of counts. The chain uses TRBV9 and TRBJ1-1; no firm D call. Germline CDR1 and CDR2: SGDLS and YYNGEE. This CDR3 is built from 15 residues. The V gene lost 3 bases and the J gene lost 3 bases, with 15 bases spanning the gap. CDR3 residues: CASSDSPQSYTEAFF. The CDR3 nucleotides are TGTGCCAGCAGCGATTCCCCTCAGAGCTACACTGAAGCTTTCTTT.

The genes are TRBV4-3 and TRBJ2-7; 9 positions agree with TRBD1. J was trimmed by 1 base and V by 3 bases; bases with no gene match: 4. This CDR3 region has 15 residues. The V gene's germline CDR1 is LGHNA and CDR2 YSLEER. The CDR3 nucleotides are TGCGCCAGCAGCCAGGGACAGGGTCAATCCTACGAGCAGTACTTC. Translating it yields CASSQGQGQSYEQYF.

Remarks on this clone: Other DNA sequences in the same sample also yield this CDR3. In DNA form, the CDR3 reads TGCGCCAGCAGCTCCCGGGACAGGGGGCGAGGGGAGCAGTACTTC. Translation gives CASSSRDRGRGEQYF. The rearrangement uses TRBV5-1 and TRBJ2-7, with TRBD1 matching 12 bases. Trimming took 3 bases from V and 7 from J; bases not matched to a gene: 8. There are 15 residues in the CDR3. Germline V gene sequence: CDR1 SGHRS, CDR2 YFSETQ.

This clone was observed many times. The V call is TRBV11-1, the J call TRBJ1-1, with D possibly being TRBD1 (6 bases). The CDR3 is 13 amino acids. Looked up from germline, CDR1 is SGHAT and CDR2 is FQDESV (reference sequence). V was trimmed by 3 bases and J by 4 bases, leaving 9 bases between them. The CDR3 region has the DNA TGTGCCAGCAGCTTTGGGGGCATCACTGAAGCTTTCTTT. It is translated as CASSFGGITEAFF.

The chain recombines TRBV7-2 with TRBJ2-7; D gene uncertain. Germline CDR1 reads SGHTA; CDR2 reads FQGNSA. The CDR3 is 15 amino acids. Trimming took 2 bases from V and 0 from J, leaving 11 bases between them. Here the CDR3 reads CASSLQGQTSYEQYF. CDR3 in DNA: TGTGCCAGCAGCTTACAAGGGCAGACCTCCTACGAGCAGTACTTC.

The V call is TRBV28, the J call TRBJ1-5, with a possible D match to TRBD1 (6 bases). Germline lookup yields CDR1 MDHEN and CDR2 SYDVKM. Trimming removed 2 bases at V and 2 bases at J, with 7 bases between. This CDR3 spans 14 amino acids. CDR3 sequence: CASSLGGRNQPQHF. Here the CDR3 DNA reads TGTGCCAGCAGTTTAGGGGGGCGCAATCAGCCCCAGCATTTT.

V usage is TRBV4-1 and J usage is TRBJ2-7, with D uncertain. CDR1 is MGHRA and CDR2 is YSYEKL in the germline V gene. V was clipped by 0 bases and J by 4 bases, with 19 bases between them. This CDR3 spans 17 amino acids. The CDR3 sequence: CASSQDVQVSRPYEQYF. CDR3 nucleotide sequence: TGCGCCAGCAGCCAAGATGTCCAGGTTTCACGGCCGTACGAGCAGTACTTC.